Each of the 27 T cell receptor beta chains below was sequenced from the same sample in a study of CD4+ T cells in melanoma. Profiling relied on immunoSEQ multiplex PCR, and the TCRdb table lists in-frame clones only, not all of them. The sample contains some 110,000 clones, 92% of which appear only once. Sequencing was carried out using peripheral blood. The receptors were gathered from a human donor with melanoma.

The rearrangement uses TRBV7-2 and TRBJ2-7; 10 bases are a match to TRBD2. V shed 5 bases, J shed 2 bases, and the junction held 3 bases outside the gene matches. CDR1 and CDR2 from the germline V gene are SGHTA and FQGNSA. The CDR3 has 14 residues. The CDR3 sequence: CASSRTSGPYEQYF. CDR3 nucleotides: TGTGCCAGCAGCCGGACTAGCGGTCCCTACGAGCAGTACTTC.

The genes are TRBV28 and TRBJ2-7; 8 nucleotides align to TRBD1. From germline, CDR1 is MDHEN and CDR2 SYDVKM. The CDR3 has 13 residues. Unmatched junction bases numbered 3, after V lost 6 bases and J lost 2 bases. This CDR3 is CASSGDRTYEQYF. The CDR3 DNA is TGTGCCAGCAGCGGGGACAGGACCTACGAGCAGTACTTC.

The J gene is TRBJ2-1, the V gene TRBV11-3; unclear D gene. The CDR3 runs to 12 residues. Trimming shortened V by 5 bases and J by 9 bases, and 11 bases separated the two germline ends. Germline lookup yields CDR1 SGHNT and CDR2 YENEEA. This chain's CDR3 is CASSQRNTEQFF. The CDR3 DNA is TGTGCCAGCAGCCAACGAAACACTGAGCAGTTCTTC. Supplemented by reference TRBV11-3 and TRBJ2-1, the full variable domain reads EAGVVQSPRYKIIEKKQPVAFWCNPISGHNTLYWYLQNLGQGPELLIRYENEEAVDDSQLPKDRFSAERLKGVDSTLKIQPAELGDSAVYLCASSQRNTEQFFGPGTRLTVL.

V is TRBV28 and J is TRBJ2-7; D perhaps matches TRBD1 (6 bases). This CDR3 contains 15 residues. Trimming took 6 bases from V and 3 from J, leaving 18 bases between them. Germline values: CDR1 MDHEN, CDR2 SYDVKM. CDR3 region: CASSHGQLRYYEQYF. CDR3 nucleotides: TGTGCCAGCAGCCACGGACAGCTAAGGTACTACGAGCAGTACTTC.

The V gene is TRBV7-2, the J gene TRBJ1-2; D unresolved. V gave up 4 bases and J gave up 6 bases, with 12 bases separating them. The CDR3 runs 13 residues. The germline gives CDR1 SGHTA, CDR2 FQGNSA. The CDR3 loop reads CASSSTGLDGYTF. CDR3 DNA: TGTGCCAGCAGCTCCACGGGTCTAGATGGCTACACCTTC.

This chain links TRBV5-1 with TRBJ2-7; perhaps TRBD2 as D (6 bases). V was shortened by 4 bases and J by 6 bases, with 17 bases between the two germline ends. CDR3 size: 14 residues. Germline loops: CDR1 SGHRS, CDR2 YFSETQ. The CDR3 loop reads CASSPGVYRSEQYF. The CDR3 region has the DNA TGCGCCAGCAGCCCGGGGGTCTACCGGTCCGAGCAGTACTTC. The entire variable domain, with the rest obtained from reference TRBV5-1 and TRBJ2-7, is as follows: KAGVTQTPRYLIKTRGQQVTLSCSPISGHRSVSWYQQTPGQGLQFLFEYFSETQRNKGNFPGRFSGRQFSNSRSEMNVSTLELGDSALYLCASSPGVYRSEQYFGPGTRLTVT.

The rearrangement joins TRBV11-1 to TRBJ2-2; D gene ambiguous. Germline CDR1 reads SGHAT; CDR2 reads FQDESV (reference sequence). This CDR3 has 16 residues. Between the trimmed V and J ends, which lost 4 bases and 4 bases, there was a span of 16 bases. The CDR3 loop reads CASSSRISIVTGELFF. DNA of the CDR3: TGTGCCAGCAGCTCGCGAATTAGTATCGTCACCGGGGAGCTGTTTTTT.

This chain connects TRBV11-1 to TRBJ1-1, with a weak D call TRBD1 (5 bases). Trimming pared 5 bases from V and 2 bases from J, leaving 12 bases between. Germline V gene data show CDR1 as SGHAT and CDR2 as FQDESV (reference sequence). This CDR3 is built from 14 residues. The CDR3, as DNA: TGTGCCAGCAGCGCGCAGGGCGCAAACACTGAAGCTTTCTTT. Protein: CASSAQGANTEAFF.

This chain links TRBV7-2 with TRBJ1-1; 7 nucleotides align to TRBD1. CDR1 is SGHTA, CDR2 FQGNSA, per germline. Germline trimming cut 5 bases from V and 6 bases from J; bases unmatched to any gene: 9. The CDR3 is 14 amino acids. As DNA, the CDR3 is TGTGCCAGCAGCCGGACTCTCCAGGGGGCTGAAGCTTTCTTT. Translating it yields CASSRTLQGAEAFF.

The V gene is TRBV7-9, the J gene TRBJ1-4; perhaps TRBD1 as D (5 bases). The germline V gene encodes CDR1 SEHNR and CDR2 FQNEAQ (reference sequence). This CDR3 has 14 amino acids. V dropped 2 bases and J dropped 5 bases, with 9 bases sitting between them. The CDR3 DNA is TGTGCCAGCAGCTTAATCGGGGGAAATGAAAAACTGTTTTTT. Translating gives CASSLIGGNEKLFF.

The rearrangement uses TRBV11-2 and TRBJ2-7; either TRBD1 or TRBD2 may supply D (5 bases each). Trimming stripped 0 bases from V and 1 base from J, with 10 bases between. The CDR3 totals 15 residues. CDR1 is SGHAT and CDR2 is FQNNGV in the germline V gene. In DNA, the CDR3 is TGTGCCAGCAGCTTAGATCAGGGACCTTCCTACGAGCAGTACTTC. The encoded protein is CASSLDQGPSYEQYF.

This chain links TRBV9 with TRBJ2-3; D remains ambiguous. The V and J ends lost 4 bases and 8 bases respectively, with 20 bases between them. The CDR3 has 15 amino acids. The germline V gene encodes CDR1 SGDLS and CDR2 YYNGEE. In nucleotides, the CDR3 is TGTGCCAGCAGCCCTAGGATGAGTCCGGATGGTACGCAGTATTTT. Translated, it gives CASSPRMSPDGTQYF.

V and J are TRBV7-3 and TRBJ2-6; D perhaps matches TRBD2 (5 bases). In germline, CDR1 is SGHTA, CDR2 FQGTGA. The V gene lost 1 base and the J gene lost 0 bases, with 13 bases spanning the gap. This CDR3 has 18 amino acids. The DNA of the CDR3 is TGTGCCAGCAGCTTAATGGGCGGGCGTTTCTCTGGGGCCAACGTCCTGACTTTC. This gives the protein CASSLMGGRFSGANVLTF. Variable domain in full (rest from reference TRBV7-3 and TRBJ2-6): GAGVSQTPSNKVTEKGKYVELRCDPISGHTALYWYRQSLGQGPEFLIYFQGTGAADDSGLPNDRFFAVRPEGSVSTLKIQRTERGDSAVYLCASSLMGGRFSGANVLTFGAGSRLTVL.

The chain links TRBV29-1 to TRBJ2-4; the match to TRBD2 covers 10 bases. The CDR3 extends over 13 amino acids. Germline trimming cut 4 bases from V and 4 bases from J; bases unmatched to any gene: 1. Germline values: CDR1 SQVTM, CDR2 ANQGSEA. The CDR3 DNA reads TGCAGCGTTGGGACTAGCGGAAAAAACATTCAGTACTTC. Its translation is CSVGTSGKNIQYF.

The V call is TRBV5-1, the J call TRBJ1-5, with 8 bases fitting TRBD1. Germline V gene sequence: CDR1 SGHRS, CDR2 YFSETQ. V shed 3 bases, J shed 4 bases, and the junction held 6 bases outside the gene matches. The CDR3 covers 15 residues. As DNA, the CDR3 is TGCGCCAGCAGCTACGGACAGGGTCCTAATCAGCCCCAGCATTTT. Its translation is CASSYGQGPNQPQHF. Variable domain in full (rest from reference TRBV5-1 and TRBJ1-5): KAGVTQTPRYLIKTRGQQVTLSCSPISGHRSVSWYQQTPGQGLQFLFEYFSETQRNKGNFPGRFSGRQFSNSRSEMNVSTLELGDSALYLCASSYGQGPNQPQHFGDGTRLSIL.

This chain links TRBV29-1 with TRBJ2-2; D is possibly TRBD1 or TRBD2 (5 bases each). Germline CDR1 SQVTM, CDR2 ANQGSEA. V was cut by 5 bases and J by 6 bases, with 16 bases left in between. The length of the CDR3 is 14 residues. The CDR3 reads CSVFRRGVPGELFF. The CDR3 region has the DNA TGCAGCGTTTTCCGAAGAGGGGTCCCCGGGGAGCTGTTTTTT.

V gene TRBV5-1 combines with J gene TRBJ2-2, with a tentative D call TRBD2 (6 bases). Germline V gives CDR1 SGHRS, CDR2 YFSETQ. The CDR3 totals 19 residues. The germline V and J ends were trimmed by 1 base and 0 bases, with 19 bases remaining between them. Here the CDR3 reads CASSLKSWGGTANTGELFF. The CDR3 DNA reads as TGCGCCAGCAGCTTGAAATCATGGGGCGGGACGGCGAACACCGGGGAGCTGTTTTTT.

This chain uses TRBV6-1 with TRBJ2-5; no definite D call. Gene TRBJ2-7 matches the end of the DNA better, so the J call may be wrong. CDR3 length equals 13 residues. Germline values: CDR1 MNHNS, CDR2 SASEGT. CDR3 in amino acids: CASKRVSSYEQYF. CDR3 in DNA: TGTGCCAGCAAGCGAGTCAGCTCCTACGAGCAGTACTTC.

This clone has a single count. CDR3 DNA: TGCAGCGGGAAAAGGGTGGACACTGAAGCTTTCTTT. Translating gives CSGKRVDTEAFF. The gene calls are TRBV29-1 and TRBJ1-1, with D hard to call. From germline, CDR1 is SQVTM and CDR2 ANQGSEA. With 7 bases removed from V and 3 bases from J, the gap between germline ends came to 12 bases. This CDR3 has 12 amino acids.

The V call is TRBV27, the J call TRBJ2-1, with 8 bases aligning to TRBD2. Germline CDR1 is MNHEY and CDR2 is SMNVEV (reference sequence). Trimming took 3 bases from V and 4 from J; bases not matched to a gene: 5. This CDR3 contains 15 residues. CDR3 in DNA: TGTGCCAGCAGTTTGGCGGGAGGACTTTACAATGAGCAGTTCTTC. Protein sequence: CASSLAGGLYNEQFF.

This chain uses TRBV5-6 with TRBJ2-5, with 7 bases matching TRBD2. The V gene's germline CDR1 is SGHDT and CDR2 YYEEEE. The CDR3 length is 16 residues. Losses at the gene ends were 2 bases for V and 1 base for J; bases not matched to a gene: 8. CDR3 coding DNA: TGTGCCAGCAGCTTCTACGGGGAGGGAACCCAAGAGACCCAGTACTTC. This gives the protein CASSFYGEGTQETQYF.

The chain recombines TRBV5-1 with TRBJ2-5; tentatively, D is TRBD1 or TRBD2 (5 bases each). The CDR3 extends over 15 amino acids. Germline lookup yields CDR1 SGHRS and CDR2 YFSETQ. The V end lost 4 bases, the J end lost 1 base, and 14 bases lay between the germline ends. The CDR3 DNA follows: TGCGCCAGCAGCAGGGACGGTAGTCTCCAAGAGACCCAGTACTTC. Amino acid sequence: CASSRDGSLQETQYF. The entire variable domain, with the rest obtained from reference TRBV5-1 and TRBJ2-5, is as follows: KAGVTQTPRYLIKTRGQQVTLSCSPISGHRSVSWYQQTPGQGLQFLFEYFSETQRNKGNFPGRFSGRQFSNSRSEMNVSTLELGDSALYLCASSRDGSLQETQYFGPGTRLLVL.

The rearrangement links TRBV7-2 to TRBJ2-1; D gene unclear. CDR1 and CDR2 from the germline V gene are SGHTA and FQGNSA. The ends were cut back, 3 bases at V and 9 bases at J, with 12 bases in the middle. The CDR3 runs to 13 residues. DNA of the CDR3: TGTGCCAGCAGCTTTCAAAATTTCGGTGAGCAGTTCTTC. This encodes CASSFQNFGEQFF.

As to this clone: This specimen includes other DNA sequences encoding the same CDR3. The gene calls are TRBV12-5 and TRBJ2-2, with no clear D. The CDR3 consists of 13 residues. The ends were cut back, 1 base at V and 4 bases at J, with 4 bases in the middle. The V gene's germline CDR1 is LGHNT and CDR2 FRNRAP. The CDR3 spells CASGLGTTGELFF. CDR3 bases: TGTGCTAGTGGTTTGGGGACCACCGGGGAGCTGTTTTTT. The variable domain in full, completed from reference TRBV12-5 and TRBJ2-2, reads DARVTQTPRHKVTEMGQEVTMRCQPILGHNTVFWYRQTMMQGLELLAYFRNRAPLDDSGMPKDRFSAEMPDATLATLKIQPSEPRDSAVYFCASGLGTTGELFFGEGSRLTVL.

This clone was observed once. V is TRBV5-6 and J is TRBJ1-2; perhaps TRBD1 as D (5 bases). The V end lost 0 bases, the J end lost 4 bases, and 10 bases lay between the germline ends. Germline V lookup: CDR1 SGHDT, CDR2 YYEEEE. This CDR3 comprises 14 residues. This CDR3 reads CASSLGGVLYGYTF. As DNA, the CDR3 is TGTGCCAGCAGCTTGGGGGGCGTGCTCTATGGCTACACCTTC.

V is TRBV21-1 and J is TRBJ2-7; TRBD1, the table's D call, was not compared with the DNA. TRBV21-1 is a known pseudogene. There are 14 residues in the CDR3. CDR3 in amino acids: CASSSPRTNRPSFF. The CDR3 nucleotides read TGTGCCAGCAGCTCCCCAAGAACGAACAGGCCCTCTTTCTTC.

V usage is TRBV2 and J usage is TRBJ2-5, with 13 bases identical to TRBD2. Per germline, CDR1 SNHLY and CDR2 FYNNEI. V was pared by 8 bases and J by 7 bases, with 4 bases of the junction left unmatched. The CDR3 has 13 amino acids. CDR3: CASGTSGEGTQYF. The CDR3 coding sequence is TGTGCCAGCGGGACTAGCGGGGAGGGGACCCAGTACTTC.